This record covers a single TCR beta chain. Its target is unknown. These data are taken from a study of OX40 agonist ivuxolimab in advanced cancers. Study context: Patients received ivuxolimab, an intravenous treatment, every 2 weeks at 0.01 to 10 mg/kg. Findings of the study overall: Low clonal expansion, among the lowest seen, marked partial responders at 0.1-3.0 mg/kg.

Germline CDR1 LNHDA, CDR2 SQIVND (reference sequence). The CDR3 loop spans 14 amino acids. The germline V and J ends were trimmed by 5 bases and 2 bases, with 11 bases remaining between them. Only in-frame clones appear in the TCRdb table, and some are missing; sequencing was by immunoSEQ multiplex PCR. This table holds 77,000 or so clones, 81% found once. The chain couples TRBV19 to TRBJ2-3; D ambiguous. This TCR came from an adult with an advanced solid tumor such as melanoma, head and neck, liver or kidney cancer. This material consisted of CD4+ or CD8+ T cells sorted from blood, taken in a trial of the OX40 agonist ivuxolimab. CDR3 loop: CASSPELYTDTQYF. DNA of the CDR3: TGTGCCAGTAGTCCTGAGCTGTACACAGATACGCAGTATTTT.